The rows below give T cell receptor beta chains drawn from one sample of a study of shared clonotypes between healthy human individuals. Repertoires were generated with immunoSEQ multiplex PCR, while TCRdb's copy carries only in-frame clones and drops some. The table shows over 1.5 million clones, with approximately 98% occurring only once. Sequenced: naive CD4+ T cells sorted from blood. The source of these receptors is a man aged 25-45 years in good health. CDR3s include the opening cysteine and the closing phenylalanine or tryptophan. The order of the fields is clone size, D gene, J gene, V gene, CDR3 DNA, CDR3 protein. A D gene is named only where the DNA matches it firmly. Size is stated for part of the rows, as once, few or many counts, or as a class when the clone is expanded.

>.|.|TRBJ1-2|TRBV28
TGTGCCAGCAGTATGGACTTTAGATGGGGGCGGGGCTACACCTTC
CASSMDFRWGRGYTF
>.|.|TRBJ1-1|TRBV27
TGTGCCAGCAGTAACCGGGGGGGGTACACTGAAGCTTTCTTT
CASSNRGGYTEAFF
>.|.|TRBJ2-2|TRBV10-3
TGTGCCATCAGTGATTCCGGAAGCGGGGAGCTGTTTTTT
CAISDSGSGELFF
>.|.|TRBJ2-1|TRBV11-2
TGTGCCAGCAGCTTAGAAAATGAGCAGTTCTTC
CASSLENEQFF
>.|.|TRBJ2-7|TRBV28
TGTGCCAGCAGTTTTGGGGCGCACTCACTCAGCTACGAGCAGTACTTC
CASSFGAHSLSYEQYF
>.|.|TRBJ1-4|TRBV9
TGTGCCAGCAGCGTAGATCTGGGTCCTAATGAAAAACTGTTTTTT
CASSVDLGPNEKLFF
>.|.|TRBJ2-7|TRBV19
TGTGCCAGTAGGAATCGGGGTAGCGGCTCCTACGAGCAGTACTTC
CASRNRGSGSYEQYF
>.|TRBD2|TRBJ2-7|TRBV6-6
TGTGCCAGCAGGCTCCCGGGACTAGTCCGAGAGCAGTACTTC
CASRLPGLVREQYF
>once|TRBD1|TRBJ2-7|TRBV10-1
TGCGCCAGCAGTGAGCCCAGGGACAGGGGAGAGCAGTACTTC
CASSEPRDRGEQYF
>.|.|TRBJ2-1|TRBV11-2
TGTGCCAGCAACCCCCTCGGCGGTCAAAACAATGAGCAGTTCTTC
CASNPLGGQNNEQFF
>.|.|TRBJ1-4|TRBV7-9
TGTGCCAGCAGCGCACAGATTGATGAAAAACTGTTTTTT
CASSAQIDEKLFF
>.|TRBD2|TRBJ2-1|TRBV9
TGTGCCAGCAGCCCGGGACTAGCGGCCTACAATGAGCAGTTCTTC
CASSPGLAAYNEQFF
>.|TRBD1|TRBJ2-7|TRBV19
TGTGCCAGTACCCCGACAGGGGGCTACGAGCAGTACTTC
CASTPTGGYEQYF
>.|.|TRBJ2-2|TRBV7-7
TGTGCCAGCAGCTTAGACGGGGGCACCGGGGAGCTGTTTTTT
CASSLDGGTGELFF
>.|.|TRBJ2-7|TRBV29-1
TGCAGCGTTGCTGGGGCTGGCTACGAGCAGTACTTC
CSVAGAGYEQYF
>.|.|TRBJ2-7|TRBV5-1
TGCGCCAGCAGCTTGGTAGGTGGCTACGAGCAGTACTTC
CASSLVGGYEQYF
>.|TRBD1|TRBJ2-2|TRBV5-1
TGCGCCAGCAGCTTGACGCAGGGGGCTCTTGCGGCCGGGGAGCTGTTTTTT
CASSLTQGALAAGELFF
>.|TRBD2|TRBJ2-7|TRBV7-2
TGTGCCAGCAGCTTAGGTCGGGCGGGAGTCGGTTACGAGCAGTACTTC
CASSLGRAGVGYEQYF
>.|.|TRBJ2-7|TRBV28
TGTGCCAGCAGACACCCACAGACCTACGAGCAGTACTTC
CASRHPQTYEQYF
>.|.|TRBJ2-5|TRBV10-2
TGCGCCACCCCAGGCGAGTTCCAAGAGACCCAGTACTTC
CATPGEFQETQYF
>once|.|TRBJ2-2|TRBV10-1
TGCGCCAGCAGTGCTTTTATCACCGGGGAGCTGTTTTTT
CASSAFITGELFF
>.|TRBD1|TRBJ1-4|TRBV9
TGTGCCAGCAGCGTGACTACCGGGACAGGGGGTGAAAAACTGTTTTTT
CASSVTTGTGGEKLFF
>.|.|TRBJ1-2|TRBV9
TGTGCCAGCAGAACGAGTGGACAGTTTGGTGGCTACACCTTC
CASRTSGQFGGYTF
>.|.|TRBJ2-7|TRBV30
TGTGCCTGGAGTGTACGGGGTTCCGAAGAGCAGTACTTC
CAWSVRGSEEQYF
>.|.|TRBJ1-2|TRBV18
TGTGCCAGCTCACTCCGGGATTTGGATTATGGCTACACCTTC
CASSLRDLDYGYTF
>.|.|TRBJ2-5|TRBV27
TGTGCCAGCAGTTTTTTGGCGTCTAGTCAGGCCCAGTACTTC
CASSFLASSQAQYF
>.|.|TRBJ1-3|TRBV4-1
TGCGCCAGCAGCCAAGATCCTAAGGAAAGAAACACCATATATTTT
CASSQDPKERNTIYF
>.|.|TRBJ2-7|TRBV7-8
TGTGCCAGCAGCATAATGGACACCTCCCCGGGCGAGCAGTACTTC
CASSIMDTSPGEQYF
>.|.|TRBJ2-2|TRBV5-6
TGTGCCAGCAGCTTGCTCGGGGGCGATACCGGGGAGCTGTTTTTT
CASSLLGGDTGELFF
>once|TRBD1|TRBJ1-5|TRBV19
TGTGCCAGTAGTACCGGACAGGGATATCAGCCCCAGCATTTT
CASSTGQGYQPQHF
>.|.|TRBJ2-2|TRBV7-3
TGTGCCAGCAGCCCTGGGCCTACCGGGGAGCTGTTTTTT
CASSPGPTGELFF
>.|.|TRBJ1-4|TRBV4-3
TGCGCCAGCAGCCAAGATCTGGGGATTAGAAATGAAAAACTGTTTTTT
CASSQDLGIRNEKLFF
>.|.|TRBJ2-1|TRBV5-8
TGTGCCAGCAGCTTGAACTGGGCGCGCAATGAGCAGTTCTTC
CASSLNWARNEQFF
>.|.|TRBJ2-7|TRBV5-4
TGTGCCAGCAGCTTGGAGGTCAGTAGGCACGAGCAGTACTTC
CASSLEVSRHEQYF
>.|TRBD1|TRBJ1-1|TRBV2
TGTGCCAGCGCCGAACAGGGGGCCACTGAAGCTTTCTTT
CASAEQGATEAFF
>.|TRBD1|TRBJ2-7|TRBV9
TGTGCCAGCAGCGCCACCGGGACAGCAGTTTACGAGCAGTACTTC
CASSATGTAVYEQYF
>.|.|TRBJ2-3|TRBV7-9
TGTGCCAGCAGCTTATTCACAGATACGCAGTATTTT
CASSLFTDTQYF
>.|.|TRBJ1-3|TRBV5-4
TGTGCCAGCAGCTCCTACAGAGACTCTGGAAACACCATATATTTT
CASSSYRDSGNTIYF
>.|.|TRBJ1-1|TRBV6-5
TGTGCCAGCAGTTACTCGGGGGTGAACACTGAAGCTTTCTTT
CASSYSGVNTEAFF
>once|TRBD2|TRBJ2-3|TRBV6-6
TGTGCCAGCAGTTATTTACTAGCGGGAGAGGCAGATACGCAGTATTTT
CASSYLLAGEADTQYF
>.|TRBD2|TRBJ2-2|TRBV18
TGTGCCAGCTCAGAACCCTTGGCTAGCGGGAGTAGGATCACCGGGGAGCTGTTTTTT
CASSEPLASGSRITGELFF
>.|TRBD1|TRBJ1-5|TRBV10-3
TGTGCCATCAGTGGGACAGGGGGCAATCAGCCCCAGCATTTT
CAISGTGGNQPQHF
>.|.|TRBJ2-7|TRBV5-1
TGTGCCAGCAGCAGGGCCGGCGAGCAGTACTTC
CASSRAGEQYF
>.|.|TRBJ2-7|TRBV19
TGTGCCAGTAGTAGTACCAAAGCGATCCGGTACGAGCAGTACTTC
CASSSTKAIRYEQYF